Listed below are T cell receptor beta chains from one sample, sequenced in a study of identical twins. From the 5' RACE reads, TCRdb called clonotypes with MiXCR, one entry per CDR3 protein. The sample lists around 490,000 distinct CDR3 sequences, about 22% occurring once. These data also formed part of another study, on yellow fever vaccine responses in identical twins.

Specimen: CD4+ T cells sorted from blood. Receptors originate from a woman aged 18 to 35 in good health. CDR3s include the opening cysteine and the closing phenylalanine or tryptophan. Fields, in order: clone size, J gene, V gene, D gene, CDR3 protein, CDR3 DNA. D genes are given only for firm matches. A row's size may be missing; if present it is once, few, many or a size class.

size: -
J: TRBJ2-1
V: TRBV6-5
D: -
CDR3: CASSYRTPGQHNEQFF
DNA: TGTGCCAGCAGTTACCGAACTCCAGGACAGCACAATGAGCAGTTCTTC

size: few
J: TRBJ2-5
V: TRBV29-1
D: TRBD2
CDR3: CSVEGTSGGAQKETQYF
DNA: TGCAGCGTTGAGGGGACTAGCGGGGGGGCTCAAAAAGAGACCCAGTACTTC

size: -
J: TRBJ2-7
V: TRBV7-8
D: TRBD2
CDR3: CASSLQPKGGLANSYEQYF
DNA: TGTGCCAGCAGCTTACAACCCAAAGGGGGACTAGCGAACTCCTACGAGCAGTACTTC

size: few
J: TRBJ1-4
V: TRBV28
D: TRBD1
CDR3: CASSTGTGVEKLFF
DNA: TGTGCCAGCAGCACCGGGACAGGGGTCGAAAAACTGTTTTTT

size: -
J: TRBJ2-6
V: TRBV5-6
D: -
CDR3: CASSLAQRQLNVLTF
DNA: TGTGCCAGCAGCTTGGCCCAGAGACAGCTAAACGTCCTGACTTTC

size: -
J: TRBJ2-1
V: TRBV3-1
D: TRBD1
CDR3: CASSQPDRGQFF
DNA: TGTGCCAGCAGCCAACCAGACAGGGGGCAATTCTTC

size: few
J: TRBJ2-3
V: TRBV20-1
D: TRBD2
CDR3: CSANKWREGSYTDTQYF
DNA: TGCAGTGCTAACAAATGGCGGGAGGGCTCATACACAGATACGCAGTATTTT

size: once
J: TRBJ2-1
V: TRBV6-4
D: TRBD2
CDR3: CAICLVRGATSGRLNEQFF
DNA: TGTGCCATCTGTTTAGTGAGGGGGGCGACTAGCGGGAGGTTAAATGAGCAGTTCTTC

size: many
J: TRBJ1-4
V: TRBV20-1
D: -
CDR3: CSARKRNEKLFF
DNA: TGCAGTGCTAGGAAAAGGAATGAAAAACTGTTTTTT

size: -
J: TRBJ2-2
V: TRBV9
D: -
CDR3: CASSVEGVPGELFF
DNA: TGTGCCAGCAGCGTAGAAGGGGTACCCGGGGAGCTGTTTTTT